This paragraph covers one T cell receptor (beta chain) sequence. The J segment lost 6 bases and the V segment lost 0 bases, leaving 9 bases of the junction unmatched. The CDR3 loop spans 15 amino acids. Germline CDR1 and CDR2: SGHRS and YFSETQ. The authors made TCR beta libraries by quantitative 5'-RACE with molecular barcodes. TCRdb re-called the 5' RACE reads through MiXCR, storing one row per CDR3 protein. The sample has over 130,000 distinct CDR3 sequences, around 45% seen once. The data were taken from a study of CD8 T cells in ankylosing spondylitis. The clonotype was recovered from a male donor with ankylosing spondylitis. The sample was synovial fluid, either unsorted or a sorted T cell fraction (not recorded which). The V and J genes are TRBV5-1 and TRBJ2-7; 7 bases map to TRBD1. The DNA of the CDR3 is TGCGCCAGCAGCTTGGGGCTAACGACAGGGCGCGAGCAGTACTTC. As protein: CASSLGLTTGREQYF.